This entry features one TCR beta chain sequence. Its antigen remains unidentified. TCRdb re-analysed the 5' RACE reads in MiXCR, keeping a single row per CDR3 protein. This sample has 1.5 million to 2 million distinct CDR3 sequences, with around 29% found just once. The data are from a study of identical twins. General study points: Monozygotic twins shared more out-of-frame TCR alpha than recombination models predicted. Carriage of fewer insertions was seen in abundant cord blood beta clonotypes, whereas memory repertoires showed none. The study found excess low generation probability among twin-shared out-of-frame alpha sequences.

Source material: cord blood. This receptor was identified in a newborn girl in good health.

CDR3 DNA sequence: TGTGCCAGCAGTGAACCACCGGGACAGTTCAATGAGCAGTTCTTC. Translated, it gives CASSEPPGQFNEQFF. This chain uses TRBV6-1 with TRBJ2-1, with 7 bases that match TRBD1. Germline assignment: CDR1 MNHNS and CDR2 SASEGT. The CDR3 totals 15 residues. With 2 bases clipped from V and 6 bases from J, the junction kept 7 bases outside the gene matches.